These 30 T cell receptor beta chains originate from one sample sequenced in a study of cytomegalovirus exposure and HLA in healthy donors. Primers: 60 Vbeta forward and 13 Jbeta reverse. Libraries were prepared by immunoSEQ multiplex PCR; TCRdb keeps only in-frame clonotypes and omits some of them. The sample lists tens of thousands of clones; approximately 63% were seen once. Sequenced: PBMCs. The receptors here all came from a man aged 40-49 years in good health and CMV-seronegative.

The J gene is TRBJ1-5, the V gene TRBV7-2; D is ambiguous. Looked up from germline, CDR1 is SGHTA and CDR2 is FQGNSA. The CDR3 contains 16 residues. Deletions cut 5 bases from V and 4 bases from J, with 18 bases between. CDR3 region: CASSPLGQFGNQPQHF. In DNA form, the CDR3 reads TGTGCCAGCAGCCCCCTGGGCCAGTTTGGGAATCAGCCCCAGCATTTT.

The chain joins TRBV5-1 to TRBJ2-7, with D tentatively TRBD1 (7 bases). The CDR3 is 15 amino acids. The germline gives CDR1 SGHRS, CDR2 YFSETQ. Trimming took off 3 bases at V and 3 bases at J, with 16 bases between the two ends. The CDR3 DNA sequence: TGCGCCAGCAGCTCCAGGGGCAGGGGGGACTACGAGCAGTACTTC. It specifies CASSSRGRGDYEQYF.

This chain connects TRBV7-8 to TRBJ1-5; 9 nucleotides match TRBD1. From germline, CDR1 is SGHVS and CDR2 FQNEAQ. Trimming at V came to 5 bases and at J to 5 bases, leaving 13 bases not matched to a gene. This CDR3 has 17 residues. Here the CDR3 reads CASSPVRDRDRDQPQHF. Here the CDR3 DNA reads TGTGCCAGCAGCCCTGTGAGGGACAGGGATCGCGATCAGCCCCAGCATTTT.

In its sample, this clone was seen a few times. Here the CDR3 DNA reads TGTGCCAGCAGTGAGTCGCAGGGGGCGACTGAAGCTTTCTTT. The encoded protein is CASSESQGATEAFF. The V gene is TRBV6-5, the J gene TRBJ1-1, with TRBD1 matching 8 bases. With 5 bases clipped from V and 5 bases from J, the junction kept 7 bases outside the gene matches. CDR1 and CDR2 (germline): MNHEY, SVGAGI. The CDR3 loop spans 14 amino acids.

Notes on this clone: In the same sample, other DNA sequences code for this CDR3. The chain combines TRBV28 with TRBJ1-1; 7 positions agree with TRBD1. The V gene end was trimmed by 6 bases and the J gene end by 4 bases; junction bases not matched to a gene: 17. The CDR3 is 17 amino acids. CDR1 MDHEN and CDR2 SYDVKM come from the germline V gene. CDR3 in DNA: TGTGCCAGCAGATCACCGGGACAGCTGCTAGCAGGCACTGAAGCTTTCTTT. Translated: CASRSPGQLLAGTEAFF.

DNA of the CDR3: TGTGCCAGCAGCTTGCCAGGACAGGGCGGCGAGCAGTACTTC. This encodes CASSLPGQGGEQYF. The chain uses TRBV5-4 and TRBJ2-7, with TRBD1 matching over 8 bases. From germline, CDR1 is SGHNT and CDR2 YYREEE (reference sequence). The CDR3 has 14 amino acids. V was clipped by 1 base and J by 6 bases; unmatched bases: 6.

This clone has more than one count but fewer than ten. The genes are TRBV4-1 and TRBJ2-7; 11 bases align to TRBD2. This CDR3 region has 16 residues. Losses at the gene ends were 3 bases for V and 1 base for J; bases not matched to a gene: 5. The germline CDR1 and CDR2 sequences are MGHRA and YSYEKL. For the CDR3, the DNA is TGCGCCAGCAGCCATGCAGGGACTAGCGGATCCTACGAGCAGTACTTC. Translation: CASSHAGTSGSYEQYF.

V gene TRBV10-3 combines with J gene TRBJ2-1, with 9 bases matching TRBD1. Germline trimming cut 6 bases from V and 7 bases from J; bases unmatched to any gene: 10. The CDR3 runs to 15 residues. Germline loops: CDR1 ENHRY, CDR2 SYGVKD. The CDR3 spells CAISLGTGKLNEQFF. Written as DNA, the CDR3 is TGTGCCATCAGCCTCGGGACAGGGAAGTTGAATGAGCAGTTCTTC.

The chain is built from TRBV7-3 and TRBJ1-2; 8 positions match TRBD1. The CDR3 contains 13 residues. Germline V lookup: CDR1 SGHTA, CDR2 FQGTGA. The ends lost 0 bases at V and 8 bases at J; junction bases unmatched: 2. DNA for the CDR3: TGTGCCAGCAGCTTAACCGGACAGGGAGGCTACACCTTC. Translation: CASSLTGQGGYTF. The whole variable domain, filled in from reference TRBV7-3 and TRBJ1-2, reads GAGVSQTPSNKVTEKGKYVELRCDPISGHTALYWYRQSLGQGPEFLIYFQGTGAADDSGLPNDRFFAVRPEGSVSTLKIQRTERGDSAVYLCASSLTGQGGYTFGSGTRLTVV.

The chain links TRBV18 to TRBJ1-4; the D gene is possibly TRBD1 (5 bases). The germline V gene has CDR1 KGHSH and CDR2 LQKENI. V was clipped by 6 bases and J by 4 bases, with 12 bases between them. This CDR3 is 14 amino acids long. In nucleotides, the CDR3 is TGTGCCAGCTCGCCTCCAGGGAATAATGAAAAACTGTTTTTT. It yields the protein CASSPPGNNEKLFF.

V usage is TRBV7-9 and J usage is TRBJ2-7; 9 bases align to TRBD2. CDR1 is SEHNR and CDR2 is FQNEAQ in the germline V gene (reference sequence). CDR3 length: 15 residues. The V segment lost 1 base and the J segment 6 bases; nucleotides outside the gene matches: 7. The CDR3: CASSLDGLAGLEQYF. Written as DNA, the CDR3 is TGTGCCAGCAGCTTAGATGGGCTAGCGGGGCTCGAGCAGTACTTC. The whole variable domain, filled in from reference TRBV7-9 and TRBJ2-7, reads DTGVSQNPRHKITKRGQNVTFRCDPISEHNRLYWYRQTLGQGPEFLTYFQNEAQLEKSRLLSDRFSAERPKGSFSTLEIQRTEQGDSAMYLCASSLDGLAGLEQYFGPGTRLTVT.

The rearrangement joins TRBV27 to TRBJ2-7, with D perhaps TRBD1 (5 bases). Trimming removed 2 bases at V and 4 bases at J, with 15 bases between. The CDR3 runs 15 residues. CDR1 MNHEY and CDR2 SMNVEV come from the germline V gene (reference sequence). CDR3 sequence (DNA): TGTGCCAGCAGTTTACGGGCAGGGATATCTTACGAGCAGTACTTC. Protein sequence: CASSLRAGISYEQYF.

This clone occurred a few times. The chain carries TRBV7-9 and TRBJ1-2; 7 bases are a match to TRBD1. V shed 0 bases, J shed 8 bases, and the junction held 12 bases outside the gene matches. Germline CDR1 SEHNR, CDR2 FQNEAQ (reference sequence). The CDR3 length is 16 residues. This chain's CDR3 is CASSLAEDRRVGGYTF. CDR3 bases: TGTGCCAGCAGCTTAGCGGAGGACAGGAGGGTTGGAGGCTACACCTTC. The complete variable domain, with remaining parts taken from reference TRBV7-9 and TRBJ1-2, reads DTGVSQNPRHKITKRGQNVTFRCDPISEHNRLYWYRQTLGQGPEFLTYFQNEAQLEKSRLLSDRFSAERPKGSFSTLEIQRTEQGDSAMYLCASSLAEDRRVGGYTFGSGTRLTVV.

The chain combines TRBV7-2 with TRBJ2-5; 9 nucleotides line up with TRBD2. The CDR3 contains 16 residues. The V segment lost 1 base and the J segment 5 bases; nucleotides outside the gene matches: 8. The V gene's germline CDR1 is SGHTA and CDR2 FQGNSA. CDR3 region: CASSLGPGGGAETQYF. The CDR3 DNA reads TGTGCCAGCAGCTTAGGGCCGGGCGGGGGGGCGGAGACCCAGTACTTC.

The chain has TRBV30 and TRBJ2-6, with D unresolved. The length of the CDR3 is 15 residues. Germline V lookup: CDR1 GTSNPN, CDR2 SVGIG (reference sequence). The V end lost 0 bases, the J end lost 0 bases, and 6 bases lay between the germline ends. This CDR3 is CAWSVRSSGANVLTF. CDR3 nucleotide sequence: TGTGCCTGGAGTGTTAGGAGCTCTGGGGCCAACGTCCTGACTTTC. Using reference TRBV30 and TRBJ2-6 for the parts outside the CDR3, the full variable domain is SQTIHQWPATLVQPVGSPLSLECTVEGTSNPNLYWYRQAAGRGLQLLFYSVGIGQISSEVPQNLSASRPQDRQFILSSKKLLLSDSGFYLCAWSVRSSGANVLTFGAGSRLTVL.

The V gene is TRBV7-2, the J gene TRBJ2-2; D is ambiguous. Germline assignment: CDR1 SGHTA and CDR2 FQGNSA. Trimming removed 4 bases at V and 2 bases at J, with 11 bases between. The CDR3 is 15 amino acids. CDR3 sequence (DNA): TGTGCCAGCAGCTATTTTGAGACTAACACCGGGGAGCTGTTTTTT. It translates to CASSYFETNTGELFF. Based on the CDR3 plus reference TRBV7-2 and TRBJ2-2, the full variable domain is GAGVSQSPSNKVTEKGKDVELRCDPISGHTALYWYRQSLGQGLEFLIYFQGNSAPDKSGLPSDRFSAERTGGSVSTLTIQRTQQEDSAVYLCASSYFETNTGELFFGEGSRLTVL.

The sample holds a few counts of this clone. The chain has TRBV19 and TRBJ1-5, with a tentative D call TRBD1 (5 bases). This CDR3 is 15 amino acids long. Trimming left V 1 base short and J 4 bases short, with 11 bases between. Germline V CDR1 and CDR2: LNHDA, SQIVND (reference sequence). CDR3 sequence (DNA): TGTGCCAGTAGTATAGGGGGCGCCAGTAATCAGCCCCAGCATTTT. The encoded protein is CASSIGGASNQPQHF.

Judged by abundance, this clone is medium-sized (0.01 to 0.1%). Other DNA sequences in the sample encode the same CDR3. The chain employs TRBV6-6 and TRBJ1-5, with 7 bases that match TRBD1. Germline CDR1 and CDR2: MNHNY and SVGAGI (reference sequence). The CDR3 runs to 14 residues. V lost 7 bases and J lost 0; bases outside the gene matches: 3. In nucleotides, the CDR3 is TGTGCCAGCAATACAGGGGATAGCAATCAGCCCCAGCATTTT. This sequence encodes CASNTGDSNQPQHF.

The chain couples TRBV6-1 to TRBJ1-2, with D possibly matching TRBD1 (5 bases). The length of the CDR3 is 14 residues. Trimming shortened V by 0 bases and J by 4 bases, and 9 bases separated the two germline ends. Germline CDR1 is MNHNS and CDR2 is SASEGT. This CDR3 reads CASSEAGVLYGYTF. The CDR3 bases are TGTGCCAGCAGTGAAGCAGGGGTACTCTATGGCTACACCTTC.

The sample holds a few counts of this clone. This sequence joins TRBV4-3 and TRBJ2-7; D perhaps matches TRBD2 (6 bases). Germline CDR1 and CDR2: LGHNA and YSLEER. V lost 1 base and J 1 base, leaving 8 bases between the germline ends. The CDR3 extends over 14 amino acids. The CDR3 loop reads CASSQGAGSYEQYF. In nucleotides, the CDR3 is TGCGCCAGCAGCCAAGGGGCGGGGTCCTACGAGCAGTACTTC.

This chain links TRBV7-2 with TRBJ2-5, with TRBD1 matching 11 bases. Germline V CDR1 and CDR2: SGHTA, FQGNSA. The V gene end was trimmed by 5 bases and the J gene end by 6 bases; junction bases not matched to a gene: 5. There are 14 residues in the CDR3. The CDR3 DNA reads TGTGCCAGCAGCGCCGGACAGGGGGCAAAGACCCAGTACTTC. This encodes CASSAGQGAKTQYF.

The chain combines TRBV6-4 with TRBJ2-2; D might be TRBD1 (6 bases). The ends were cut back, 10 bases at V and 4 bases at J, with 16 bases in the middle. This CDR3 is built from 14 residues. Germline loops: CDR1 MRHNA, CDR2 SNTAGT. DNA for the CDR3: TGTGCCAACCCTAAACAGGGCCCCACCGGGGAGCTGTTTTTT. This gives the protein CANPKQGPTGELFF.

The CDR3 spells CASSPRQGNGANVLTF. The CDR3 nucleotides read TGCGCCAGCAGCCCGAGACAGGGTAATGGGGCCAACGTCCTGACTTTC. This chain uses TRBV5-1 with TRBJ2-6; 7 bases align to TRBD1. V was pared by 4 bases and J by 3 bases, with 7 bases of the junction left unmatched. This CDR3 spans 16 amino acids. CDR1 is SGHRS, CDR2 YFSETQ, per germline.

The V call is TRBV29-1, the J call TRBJ1-6; D possibly corresponds to TRBD1 (6 bases). The germline V and J ends were trimmed by 7 bases and 8 bases, with 18 bases remaining between them. The CDR3 consists of 14 residues. CDR1 is SQVTM, CDR2 ANQGSEA, per germline. The CDR3 sequence is CSGDAGEGDSPLHF. The CDR3 DNA reads TGCAGCGGCGATGCAGGGGAAGGGGATTCACCCCTCCACTTT. The whole variable domain, remainder taken from reference TRBV29-1 and TRBJ1-6, is SAVISQKPSRDICQRGTSLTIQCQVDSQVTMMFWYRQQPGQSLTLIATANQGSEATYESGFVIDKFPISRPNLTFSTLTVSNMSPEDSSIYLCSGDAGEGDSPLHFGNGTRLTVT.

This chain joins TRBV6-1 and TRBJ1-5; no clear D. The germline V gene encodes CDR1 MNHNS and CDR2 SASEGT. V lost 4 bases, J lost 3 bases, and 13 bases lay in between. The CDR3 is 15 residues long. The CDR3 coding sequence is TGTGCCAGCAGTGCGGCCCCTAGCGACAATCAGCCCCAGCATTTT. Amino acids: CASSAAPSDNQPQHF.

The genes are TRBV6-1 and TRBJ1-2; D unresolved. V dropped 0 bases and J dropped 4 bases, with 9 bases sitting between them. The germline CDR1 and CDR2 sequences are MNHNS and SASEGT. CDR3 length: 14 amino acids. In nucleotides, the CDR3 is TGTGCCAGCAGTGAAGCGCTAGGATCCTATGGCTACACCTTC. Amino acid sequence: CASSEALGSYGYTF.

The rearrangement joins TRBV28 to TRBJ1-5; D possibly corresponds to TRBD1 (6 bases). The CDR3 has 12 amino acids. From germline, CDR1 is MDHEN and CDR2 SYDVKM. V gave up 5 bases and J gave up 8 bases, with 10 bases separating them. DNA of the CDR3: TGTGCCAGCAGTGAACAGGGTAAGCCCCAGCATTTT. Amino acids: CASSEQGKPQHF.

The V and J genes are TRBV29-1 and TRBJ1-6; D is uncertain. CDR3 length equals 13 residues. Germline V gives CDR1 SQVTM, CDR2 ANQGSEA. V gave up 4 bases and J gave up 6 bases, with 10 bases separating them. CDR3 sequence: CSVGESLNSPLHF. CDR3 nucleotides: TGCAGCGTTGGCGAAAGCCTTAATTCACCCCTCCACTTT.

The chain has TRBV15 and TRBJ2-3, with 8 bases matching TRBD2. J was trimmed by 6 bases and V by 0 bases; bases with no gene match: 5. Germline V gene sequence: CDR1 LNHNV, CDR2 YYDKDF (reference sequence). The CDR3 consists of 15 residues. The CDR3 protein is CATSRDLASGDTQYF. In DNA form, the CDR3 reads TGTGCCACCAGCAGAGATCTGGCTAGCGGGGATACGCAGTATTTT.

The chain combines TRBV2 with TRBJ1-2; 12 nucleotides agree with TRBD1. Trimming took 3 bases from V and 4 from J; bases not matched to a gene: 6. CDR3 length: 16 amino acids. CDR1 and CDR2 from the germline V gene are SNHLY and FYNNEI. CDR3 coding DNA: TGTGCCAGCAGTGAGGGGACAGGGGGCTTCATCTATGGCTACACCTTC. Amino acids: CASSEGTGGFIYGYTF.